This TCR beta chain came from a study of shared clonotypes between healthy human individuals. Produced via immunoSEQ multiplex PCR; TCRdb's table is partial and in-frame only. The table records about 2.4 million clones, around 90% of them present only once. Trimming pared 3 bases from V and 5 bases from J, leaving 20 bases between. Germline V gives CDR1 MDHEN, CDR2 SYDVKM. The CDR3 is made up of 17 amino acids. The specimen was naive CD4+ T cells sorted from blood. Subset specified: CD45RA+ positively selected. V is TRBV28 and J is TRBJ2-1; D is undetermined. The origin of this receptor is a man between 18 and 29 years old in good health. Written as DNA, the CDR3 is TGTGCCAGCAGTTTTATAGACGCCGGGCGCCGGGACAATGAGCAGTTCTTC. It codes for CASSFIDAGRRDNEQFF. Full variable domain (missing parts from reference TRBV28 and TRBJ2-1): DVKVTQSSRYLVKRTGEKVFLECVQDMDHENMFWYRQDPGLGLRLIYFSYDVKMKEKGDIPEGYSVSREKKERFSLILESASTNQTSMYLCASSFIDAGRRDNEQFFGPGTRLTVL.